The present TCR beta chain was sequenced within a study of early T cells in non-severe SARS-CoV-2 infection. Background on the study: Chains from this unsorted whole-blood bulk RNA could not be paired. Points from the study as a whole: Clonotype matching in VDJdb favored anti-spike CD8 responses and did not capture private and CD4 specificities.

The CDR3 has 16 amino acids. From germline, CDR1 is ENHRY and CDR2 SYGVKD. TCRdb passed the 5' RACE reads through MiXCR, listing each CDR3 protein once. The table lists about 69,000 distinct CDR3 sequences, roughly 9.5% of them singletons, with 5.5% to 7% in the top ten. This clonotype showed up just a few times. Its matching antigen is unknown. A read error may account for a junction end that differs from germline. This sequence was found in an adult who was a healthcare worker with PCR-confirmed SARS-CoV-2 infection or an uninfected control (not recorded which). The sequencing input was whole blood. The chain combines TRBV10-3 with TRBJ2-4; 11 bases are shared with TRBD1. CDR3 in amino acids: CAISESLWGQGDFEQF. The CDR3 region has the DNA TGTGCCATCAGTGAGTCGCTTTGGGGACAGGGGGATTTTGAGCAATTC.